These T cell receptor beta chains were read from a single sample in a study of CD4 and CD8 cells across lung adenocarcinoma regions. TCRdb re-analysed the PCR reads in MiXCR, keeping a single row per CDR3 protein. Among about 3,300 distinct CDR3 sequences, about three fifths were seen once, and the ten largest hold roughly 20%. Sequenced sample: CD4+ T cells from the margin of a lung tumor. The receptors originated from a female donor with lung adenocarcinoma. The CD4 and CD8 labels of this study may be unreliable. The CDR3 runs from the conserved cysteine through the conserved F or W. D genes are given only for firm matches. Expanded clones are given a class, and other clones once, few, many or no size at all.

j_call: TRBJ2-1; clone_size: once; v_call: TRBV12-3/TRBV12-4; d_call: NA; cdr3_aa: CASSLGGSRYNEQFF; cdr3_nt: TGTGCCAGCAGTTTAGGGGGGAGTCGATACAATGAGCAGTTCTTC
j_call: TRBJ1-2; clone_size: NA; v_call: TRBV6-1; d_call: NA; cdr3_aa: CASSETPGYSPNYGYTF; cdr3_nt: TGTGCCAGCAGTGAAACCCCGGGTTACTCCCCTAACTATGGCTACACCTTC
j_call: TRBJ2-6; clone_size: NA; v_call: TRBV6-1; d_call: TRBD1; cdr3_aa: CASTAIPGQGQGSGANVLTF; cdr3_nt: TGTGCCAGCACGGCGATTCCGGGACAGGGACAGGGGTCTGGGGCCAACGTCCTGACTTTC
j_call: TRBJ2-2; clone_size: NA; v_call: TRBV6-1; d_call: NA; cdr3_aa: CASKQANTGELFF; cdr3_nt: TGTGCCAGCAAACAAGCGAACACCGGGGAGCTGTTTTTT
j_call: TRBJ2-1; clone_size: few; v_call: TRBV6-2/TRBV6-3; d_call: TRBD2; cdr3_aa: CASDPGLAGLVDEQFF; cdr3_nt: TGTGCCAGCGACCCAGGACTAGCGGGATTAGTGGATGAGCAGTTCTTC
j_call: TRBJ2-1; clone_size: NA; v_call: TRBV6-5; d_call: NA; cdr3_aa: CASSYSSSGWGNEQFF; cdr3_nt: TGTGCCAGCAGTTACTCCAGTTCAGGGTGGGGCAATGAGCAGTTCTTC
j_call: TRBJ2-7; clone_size: NA; v_call: TRBV12-3/TRBV12-4; d_call: NA; cdr3_aa: CASTNRQVLGEQYF; cdr3_nt: TGTGCCAGCACCAACCGACAGGTCCTAGGCGAGCAGTACTTC
j_call: TRBJ2-3; clone_size: once; v_call: TRBV5-1; d_call: TRBD2; cdr3_aa: CASSRLAGGRRSGTDTQYF; cdr3_nt: TGCGCCAGCAGCCGACTAGCGGGGGGGCGGCGATCGGGCACAGATACGCAGTATTTT
j_call: TRBJ2-1; clone_size: NA; v_call: TRBV6-5; d_call: NA; cdr3_aa: CASSLTDGPDEQFF; cdr3_nt: TGTGCCAGCAGTTTAACGGACGGGCCAGATGAGCAGTTCTTC
j_call: TRBJ2-1; clone_size: once; v_call: TRBV7-2; d_call: NA; cdr3_aa: CASSLLGTPRDEQFF; cdr3_nt: TGTGCCAGCAGCTTATTGGGGACTCCCAGGGATGAGCAGTTCTTC
j_call: TRBJ2-5; clone_size: NA; v_call: TRBV27; d_call: NA; cdr3_aa: CASSRPGRQETQYF; cdr3_nt: TGTGCCAGCAGTAGACCTGGGAGGCAAGAGACCCAGTACTTC
j_call: TRBJ1-5; clone_size: NA; v_call: TRBV6-1; d_call: TRBD1; cdr3_aa: CASSKQGKGNQPQHF; cdr3_nt: TGTGCCAGCAGTAAACAGGGGAAGGGCAATCAGCCCCAGCATTTT
j_call: TRBJ2-5; clone_size: NA; v_call: TRBV6-1; d_call: TRBD2; cdr3_aa: CASRIKGLTNNEQYF; cdr3_nt: TGTGCCAGCAGGATCAAGGGACTAACAAACAATGAGCAGTACTTC
j_call: TRBJ2-3; clone_size: NA; v_call: TRBV7-2; d_call: NA; cdr3_aa: CASSSWGTSDTQYF; cdr3_nt: TGTGCCAGCAGCTCATGGGGGACTTCAGATACGCAGTATTTT
j_call: TRBJ2-1; clone_size: NA; v_call: TRBV6-5; d_call: TRBD2; cdr3_aa: CASSYGTSGSNEQFF; cdr3_nt: TGTGCCAGCAGTTACGGGACTAGCGGGAGCAATGAGCAGTTCTTC
j_call: TRBJ2-4; clone_size: NA; v_call: TRBV6-1; d_call: TRBD1; cdr3_aa: CASSEGQGAHIQYF; cdr3_nt: TGTGCCAGCAGTGAGGGACAGGGGGCCCACATTCAGTACTTC
j_call: TRBJ2-1; clone_size: large; v_call: TRBV10-1; d_call: TRBD1; cdr3_aa: CASARSHRTGSYNEQFF; cdr3_nt: TGCGCCAGCGCAAGAAGTCATCGGACAGGGTCATACAATGAGCAGTTCTTC
j_call: TRBJ2-5; clone_size: NA; v_call: TRBV6-1; d_call: NA; cdr3_aa: CASGVEGSQETQYF; cdr3_nt: TGTGCCAGCGGGGTGGAGGGGAGCCAAGAGACCCAGTACTTC
j_call: TRBJ1-6; clone_size: NA; v_call: TRBV4-1; d_call: NA; cdr3_aa: CASSYLPAGQYSPLHF; cdr3_nt: TGCGCCAGCAGCTACCTCCCAGCAGGGCAGTATTCACCCCTCCACTTT
j_call: TRBJ2-5; clone_size: NA; v_call: TRBV25-1; d_call: TRBD2; cdr3_aa: CASTAGGGAAPDTQYF; cdr3_nt: TGTGCCAGCACCGCGGGAGGGGGAGCAGCCCCAGATACCCAGTACTTC
j_call: TRBJ2-1; clone_size: once; v_call: TRBV6-5; d_call: NA; cdr3_aa: CASTSGVQQFF; cdr3_nt: TGTGCCAGCACTTCGGGGGTTCAGCAGTTCTTC
j_call: TRBJ2-1; clone_size: NA; v_call: TRBV7-3; d_call: TRBD2; cdr3_aa: CASSPEGDYYGRGGDEQFF; cdr3_nt: TGTGCCAGCAGCCCAGAAGGGGACTACTACGGGAGGGGCGGCGATGAGCAGTTCTTC
j_call: TRBJ1-4; clone_size: NA; v_call: TRBV7-2; d_call: NA; cdr3_aa: CASSFFRETNEKLFF; cdr3_nt: TGTGCCAGCAGCTTTTTCAGGGAAACTAATGAAAAACTGTTTTTT
j_call: TRBJ2-5; clone_size: NA; v_call: TRBV11-3; d_call: NA; cdr3_aa: CASSLGLRTDGETQYF; cdr3_nt: TGTGCCAGCAGCTTAGGACTGCGGACGGACGGGGAGACCCAGTACTTC
j_call: TRBJ2-7; clone_size: NA; v_call: TRBV7-3; d_call: NA; cdr3_aa: CASSKGDGQTYEQYF; cdr3_nt: TGTGCCAGCAGCAAGGGGGATGGCCAAACCTACGAGCAGTACTTC
j_call: TRBJ2-2; clone_size: few; v_call: TRBV6-1; d_call: NA; cdr3_aa: CASTSEHYTGELFF; cdr3_nt: TGTGCCAGCACCTCAGAACATTACACCGGGGAGCTGTTTTTT
j_call: TRBJ2-7; clone_size: NA; v_call: TRBV6-1; d_call: TRBD1; cdr3_aa: CASTATGGRQYF; cdr3_nt: TGTGCCAGCACGGCCACAGGGGGGAGGCAGTACTTC
j_call: TRBJ2-1; clone_size: NA; v_call: TRBV25-1; d_call: TRBD2; cdr3_aa: CASRGGGGSYNEQFF; cdr3_nt: TGTGCCAGCAGAGGAGGCGGGGGCTCCTACAATGAGCAGTTCTTC
j_call: TRBJ2-1; clone_size: NA; v_call: TRBV6-1; d_call: NA; cdr3_aa: CASRRGSIDEQFF; cdr3_nt: TGTGCCAGCCGGAGGGGGAGCATCGATGAGCAGTTCTTC
j_call: TRBJ2-7; clone_size: large; v_call: TRBV12-3/TRBV12-4; d_call: NA; cdr3_aa: CASSLTSGSESYEQYF; cdr3_nt: TGTGCCAGCAGTTTAACGTCAGGGTCTGAATCCTACGAGCAGTACTTC
j_call: TRBJ2-1; clone_size: NA; v_call: TRBV6-1; d_call: TRBD2; cdr3_aa: CASSGLAVLGGNEQFF; cdr3_nt: TGTGCCAGCAGTGGGCTAGCGGTTCTTGGTGGCAATGAGCAGTTCTTC
j_call: TRBJ2-1; clone_size: few; v_call: TRBV3-1; d_call: TRBD2; cdr3_aa: CASSPGLGAYNEQFF; cdr3_nt: TGTGCCAGCAGCCCGGGACTAGGAGCCTACAATGAGCAGTTCTTC
j_call: TRBJ2-5; clone_size: NA; v_call: TRBV27; d_call: NA; cdr3_aa: CASSYKYQETQYF; cdr3_nt: TGTGCCAGCAGTTACAAGTACCAAGAGACCCAGTACTTC
j_call: TRBJ1-1; clone_size: few; v_call: TRBV6-1; d_call: NA; cdr3_aa: CASAHLGTNTEAFF; cdr3_nt: TGTGCCAGCGCACATTTGGGGACTAACACTGAAGCTTTCTTT
j_call: TRBJ2-1; clone_size: NA; v_call: TRBV7-2; d_call: TRBD2; cdr3_aa: CASSLGGLAGGGGLRNF; cdr3_nt: TGTGCCAGCAGCTTAGGGGGACTAGCGGGGGGCGGGGGGCTAAGAAACTTC
j_call: TRBJ2-1; clone_size: NA; v_call: TRBV25-1; d_call: NA; cdr3_aa: CASSDAAGLPYNEQFF; cdr3_nt: TGTGCCAGCAGTGATGCGGCGGGACTTCCATACAATGAGCAGTTCTTC
j_call: TRBJ1-3; clone_size: few; v_call: TRBV12-3/TRBV12-4; d_call: NA; cdr3_aa: CASSFRTSSGNTIYF; cdr3_nt: TGTGCCAGCAGTTTTCGGACCAGCTCTGGAAACACCATATATTTT
j_call: TRBJ2-7; clone_size: once; v_call: TRBV7-8; d_call: NA; cdr3_aa: CASSLGTTYEQYF; cdr3_nt: TGTGCCAGCAGCTTAGGGACTACCTACGAGCAGTACTTC
j_call: TRBJ1-3; clone_size: few; v_call: TRBV6-1; d_call: TRBD1; cdr3_aa: CASSRQNYRGSGNTIYF; cdr3_nt: TGTGCCAGCAGTCGACAAAACTACAGGGGTTCTGGAAACACCATATATTTT
j_call: TRBJ2-2; clone_size: NA; v_call: TRBV6-1; d_call: TRBD2; cdr3_aa: CASSKLAGAYTGELFF; cdr3_nt: TGTGCCAGCAGTAAACTAGCGGGGGCCTACACCGGGGAGCTGTTTTTT
j_call: TRBJ2-1; clone_size: hyperexpanded; v_call: TRBV6-1; d_call: TRBD1; cdr3_aa: CASSKQGGSYNEQFF; cdr3_nt: TGTGCCAGCAGTAAACAGGGGGGTTCCTACAATGAGCAGTTCTTC
j_call: TRBJ2-3; clone_size: NA; v_call: TRBV6-5; d_call: NA; cdr3_aa: CASSPSRQSTDTQYF; cdr3_nt: TGTGCCAGCAGTCCCTCGAGACAGAGCACAGATACGCAGTATTTT
j_call: TRBJ2-1; clone_size: few; v_call: TRBV7-2; d_call: NA; cdr3_aa: CASSRGGGAYNEQFF; cdr3_nt: TGTGCCAGCAGTCGGGGCGGCGGGGCCTACAATGAGCAGTTCTTC
j_call: TRBJ1-2; clone_size: NA; v_call: TRBV7-6; d_call: TRBD1; cdr3_aa: CASSLDRGYGYTF; cdr3_nt: TGTGCCAGCAGCTTAGACAGGGGCTATGGCTACACCTTC